This T cell receptor beta chain was sequenced during a study of cytomegalovirus exposure and HLA in healthy donors. Study-level findings and limits: Some public TCRs appeared in many individuals, while most sequences were rare. Cytomegalovirus-associated TCR beta chains were listed, numbering some 180. Later analysis identified a missense DCLRE1C variant that was linked to TCR beta V- and J-gene trimming.

Primers: 60 Vbeta forward and 13 Jbeta reverse. Sequencing used immunoSEQ multiplex PCR; TCRdb keeps in-frame clones, though not all of them. The sample lists 120,000 or so clones, more than 60% occurring once. For this clone: What it binds is not known.

This CDR3 is 15 amino acids long. Germline V gene sequence: CDR1 LNHDA, CDR2 SQIVND (reference sequence). The V end was cut by 3 bases, the J end by 4 bases, with 13 bases between. This rearrangement joins TRBV19 to TRBJ1-5; D is uncertain. The TCR originated in a woman between 50 and 59 years old in good health and CMV-seropositive. Source material: PBMCs. The CDR3 DNA follows: TGTGCCAGTAGTATCGACCGAATGAGGAATCAGCCCCAGCATTTT. It codes for CASSIDRMRNQPQHF.